This passage covers 27 T cell receptor beta chains from one sample sequenced in a study of blood T cell repertoires in COVID-19. Profiling relied on immunoSEQ multiplex PCR, and the TCRdb table lists in-frame clones only, not all of them. The sample has hundreds of thousands of clones; around 86% are singletons. The sequenced sample consisted of peripheral blood. These TCRs come from a human donor in a cohort sampled during active COVID-19.

The rearrangement uses TRBV5-1 and TRBJ1-1; D perhaps matches TRBD1 (6 bases). Germline lookup yields CDR1 SGHRS and CDR2 YFSETQ. The CDR3 runs 16 residues. Trimming left V 2 bases short and J 1 base short, with 15 bases between. CDR3 DNA sequence: TGCGCCAGCAGCTTTCATACAGGGAAAGCGAACACTGAAGCTTTCTTT. It encodes CASSFHTGKANTEAFF.

The chain links TRBV4-1 to TRBJ2-5; D is perhaps TRBD2 (5 bases). Per the germline V gene, CDR1 is MGHRA and CDR2 is YSYEKL. This CDR3 comprises 14 residues. V was pared by 1 base and J by 5 bases, with 11 bases between. The DNA for the CDR3 is TGCGCCAGCAGCCAAGTGCTAGCAGTGGAGACCCAGTACTTC. Protein product: CASSQVLAVETQYF.

V is TRBV7-9 and J is TRBJ1-4; the D is unclear. The V gene's germline CDR1 is SEHNR and CDR2 FQNEAQ (reference sequence). V lost 9 bases to trimming and J lost 4 bases, with 12 bases between them. The CDR3 extends over 13 amino acids. The CDR3 region is CASHGDNNEKLFF. CDR3 coding DNA: TGTGCCAGTCACGGGGATAATAATGAAAAACTGTTTTTT. Full variable domain (missing parts from reference TRBV7-9 and TRBJ1-4): DTGVSQNPRHKITKRGQNVTFRCDPISEHNRLYWYRQTLGQGPEFLTYFQNEAQLEKSRLLSDRFSAERPKGSFSTLEIQRTEQGDSAMYLCASHGDNNEKLFFGSGTQLSVL.

The chain joins TRBV11-3 to TRBJ2-1; 8 positions agree with TRBD2. Germline V gene sequence: CDR1 SGHNT, CDR2 YENEEA. After removal of 4 bases from V and 7 bases from J, the junction contained 9 bases not matched to a gene. This CDR3 has 15 residues. This CDR3 reads CASSYSGITPNEQFF. CDR3 coding DNA: TGTGCCAGCAGCTATAGCGGGATAACCCCAAATGAGCAGTTCTTC.

This sequence joins TRBV7-9 and TRBJ2-2, with D perhaps TRBD1 (5 bases). Looked up from germline, CDR1 is SEHNR and CDR2 is FQNEAQ (reference sequence). The CDR3 extends over 14 amino acids. The V end was cut by 1 base, the J end by 2 bases, with 5 bases between. The CDR3 spells CASSLGTNTGELFF. For the CDR3, the DNA is TGTGCCAGCAGCTTAGGGACAAACACCGGGGAGCTGTTTTTT.

This rearrangement joins TRBV7-9 to TRBJ1-2; D gene ambiguous. V was cut by 5 bases and J by 0 bases, with 13 bases left in between. The CDR3 covers 15 residues. The V gene's germline CDR1 is SEHNR and CDR2 FQNEAQ (reference sequence). This CDR3 is CASSPNPLANYGYTF. The CDR3 region has the DNA TGTGCCAGCAGCCCGAACCCTCTAGCTAACTATGGCTACACCTTC.

The chain couples TRBV7-9 to TRBJ1-2; D is possibly TRBD1 (5 bases). The V and J ends lost 7 bases and 7 bases respectively, with 16 bases between them. Germline V gene data show CDR1 as SEHNR and CDR2 as FQNEAQ (reference sequence). The CDR3 sequence is 13 residues long. CDR3 protein: CASNRGGEGGYTF. In nucleotides, the CDR3 is TGTGCCAGCAACCGAGGAGGGGAAGGTGGCTACACCTTC.

The CDR3 coding sequence is TGCGCCAGCAGCGGGCTACCCAGTGAAGCTTTCTTT. This translates into CASSGLPSEAFF. V usage is TRBV5-1 and J usage is TRBJ1-1; D unclear. Germline CDR1 and CDR2: SGHRS and YFSETQ. The germline V and J ends were trimmed by 4 bases and 7 bases, with 11 bases remaining between them. The CDR3 covers 12 residues.

CDR3 in DNA: TGTGCCAGCTCACCGGCAGGCCTCTTGAACACTGAAGCTTTCTTT. This translates into CASSPAGLLNTEAFF. The chain uses TRBV18 and TRBJ1-1; D remains unclear. The V gene lost 3 bases and the J gene lost 0 bases, with 11 bases spanning the gap. Germline V gives CDR1 KGHSH, CDR2 LQKENI. This CDR3 has 15 amino acids.

The chain links TRBV9 to TRBJ2-3; 8 nucleotides line up with TRBD1. The V gene's germline CDR1 is SGDLS and CDR2 YYNGEE. V lost 2 bases and J lost 1; bases outside the gene matches: 9. The CDR3 has 17 amino acids. The CDR3 DNA reads TGTGCCAGCAGCGTCTCAGGGGGCGCGATTCGCACAGATACGCAGTATTTT. It translates to CASSVSGGAIRTDTQYF.

The J gene is TRBJ2-3, the V gene TRBV25-1, with 9 bases fitting TRBD2. The J segment lost 3 bases and the V segment lost 10 bases, leaving 5 bases of the junction unmatched. In germline, CDR1 is MGHDK, CDR2 SYGVNS. The CDR3 spans 13 residues. In DNA, the CDR3 is TGTGCCACCGCGGGAGGGGGGACAGATACGCAGTATTTT. This sequence encodes CATAGGGTDTQYF.

The CDR3 loop reads CASSQGGRAPDTQYF. CDR3 DNA sequence: TGTGCCAGCAGCCAAGGCGGGCGGGCCCCAGATACGCAGTATTTT. The chain has TRBV4-2 and TRBJ2-3, with D possibly matching TRBD2 (5 bases). Trimming took 1 base from V and 4 from J, leaving 12 bases between them. CDR3 length: 15 residues. Germline assignment: CDR1 LGHNA and CDR2 YNFKEQ.

The chain couples TRBV5-4 to TRBJ1-2; TRBD1 agrees at 9 bases. In germline, CDR1 is SGHNT, CDR2 YYREEE (reference sequence). After removal of 5 bases from V and 4 bases from J, the junction contained 6 bases not matched to a gene. The CDR3 runs 14 residues. In DNA, the CDR3 is TGTGCCAGCAGACCCGGGACAGGGTCCTATGGCTACACCTTC. It translates to CASRPGTGSYGYTF.

The chain is built from TRBV2 and TRBJ1-2, with D perhaps matching TRBD1 (6 bases). The CDR3 spans 13 residues. CDR1 is SNHLY, CDR2 FYNNEI, per germline. V lost 3 bases, J lost 7 bases, and 12 bases lay in between. The CDR3 sequence is CASSDGGAFGYTF. The CDR3 nucleotides read TGTGCCAGCAGTGATGGGGGCGCTTTTGGCTACACCTTC.

The genes are TRBV19 and TRBJ1-2, with TRBD1 as a possible D gene (5 bases). This CDR3 comprises 17 residues. V was cut by 3 bases and J by 7 bases, with 24 bases left in between. Germline V gene sequence: CDR1 LNHDA, CDR2 SQIVND (reference sequence). The CDR3 sequence is CASSIIGAGRRLSGYTF. DNA for the CDR3: TGTGCCAGTAGTATCATAGGGGCAGGCAGAAGGCTGAGTGGCTACACCTTC.

V and J are TRBV5-1 and TRBJ2-1, with 7 bases matching TRBD2. Trimming cost V 0 bases and J 10 bases; bases outside gene matches: 1. Germline V lookup: CDR1 SGHRS, CDR2 YFSETQ. The CDR3 contains 12 residues. CDR3 nucleotides: TGCGCCAGCAGCTTGGAGACTAGCGAGCAGTTCTTC. Encoded protein: CASSLETSEQFF.

The V gene is TRBV30, the J gene TRBJ2-3, with D possibly matching TRBD2 (6 bases). The germline gives CDR1 GTSNPN, CDR2 SVGIG (reference sequence). Trimming took off 0 bases at V and 11 bases at J, with 12 bases between the two ends. There are 12 residues in the CDR3. The CDR3 here is CAWSVPNGRQYF. CDR3 nucleotide sequence: TGTGCCTGGAGTGTACCGAACGGGAGGCAGTATTTT.

This chain links TRBV24-1 with TRBJ2-5, with 11 bases identical to TRBD2. Germline CDR1 reads KGHDR; CDR2 reads SFDVKD. The CDR3 has 17 amino acids. V shed 5 bases and J 1 base; nucleotides not matched to a gene: 8. The CDR3 region is CATSAVSGRATQETQYF. The DNA for the CDR3 is TGTGCCACCAGTGCCGTTAGCGGGAGGGCCACCCAAGAGACCCAGTACTTC.

This chain uses TRBV18 with TRBJ2-1; 7 bases map to TRBD1. The CDR3 sequence is 14 residues long. The V segment lost 2 bases and the J segment 9 bases; nucleotides outside the gene matches: 7. CDR1 is KGHSH, CDR2 LQKENI, per germline. This CDR3 is CASSPRQGFGEQFF. The CDR3 nucleotides are TGTGCCAGCTCACCAAGACAGGGATTCGGTGAGCAGTTCTTC.

The genes are TRBV24-1 and TRBJ2-5; 10 positions match TRBD2. Germline CDR1 reads KGHDR; CDR2 reads SFDVKD. The CDR3 has 15 residues. The V segment lost 5 bases and the J segment 4 bases; nucleotides outside the gene matches: 6. CDR3 sequence: CATSVGAGGLETQYF. Here the CDR3 DNA reads TGTGCCACCAGTGTGGGAGCGGGAGGGTTAGAGACCCAGTACTTC.

This chain joins TRBV6-2 or TRBV6-3 and TRBJ1-5; D remains unclear. This CDR3 has 18 amino acids. Germline CDR1 and CDR2: MNHEY and SVGEGT. The germline V and J ends were trimmed by 4 bases and 5 bases, with 24 bases remaining between them. CDR3 DNA: TGTGCCAGCAGTTCTCCCCAAATGAACTTCTATTCGTATCAGCCCCAGCATTTT. This encodes CASSSPQMNFYSYQPQHF.

This chain uses TRBV5-1 with TRBJ1-2, with 12 nucleotides matching TRBD1. The germline gives CDR1 SGHRS, CDR2 YFSETQ. This CDR3 has 19 amino acids. V shed 4 bases, J shed 4 bases, and the junction held 17 bases outside the gene matches. The CDR3 protein is CASSGRDRGREEWSYGYTF. CDR3 sequence (DNA): TGCGCCAGCAGCGGGAGGGACAGGGGGCGCGAGGAGTGGAGCTATGGCTACACCTTC.

The chain is built from TRBV20-1 and TRBJ2-7; 7 positions match TRBD2. Per the germline V gene, CDR1 is DFQATT and CDR2 is SNEGSKA (reference sequence). The V and J ends lost 3 bases and 3 bases, in that order; junction bases with no gene match: 8. The CDR3 is 14 amino acids. The CDR3 region has the DNA TGCAGTGCTAGTCGGGAGGCCCTGCACTACGAGCAGTACTTC. Encoded protein: CSASREALHYEQYF.

This sequence joins TRBV29-1 and TRBJ2-6; D is possibly TRBD1 (7 bases). This CDR3 region has 15 residues. V lost 2 bases, J lost 8 bases, and 16 bases lay in between. Germline CDR1 reads SQVTM; CDR2 reads ANQGSEA. The DNA of the CDR3 is TGCAGCGTTGAATTTCAGGCAGGGGGGACCAACGTCCTGACTTTC. It codes for CSVEFQAGGTNVLTF.

The V gene is TRBV20-1, the J gene TRBJ2-1, with D possibly matching TRBD2 (5 bases). Between the trimmed V and J ends, which lost 3 bases and 1 base, there was a span of 16 bases. The CDR3 is 16 residues long. Per germline, CDR1 DFQATT and CDR2 SNEGSKA (reference sequence). The DNA of the CDR3 is TGCAGTGCTAGTAGAACCCAGGTAGCGTCCTACAATGAGCAGTTCTTC. It yields the protein CSASRTQVASYNEQFF.

This clone has a handful of counts. J is TRBJ1-6 and V is TRBV18; 7 positions match TRBD1. V was pared by 3 bases and J by 7 bases, with 12 bases of the junction left unmatched. This CDR3 comprises 17 residues. CDR1 is KGHSH, CDR2 LQKENI, per germline. Written as DNA, the CDR3 is TGTGCCAGCTCACCCCCGACAGGGCGGTCTCTGAATTCACCCCTCCACTTT. Translating it yields CASSPPTGRSLNSPLHF.

The V call is TRBV11-2, the J call TRBJ2-7, with D perhaps TRBD2 (6 bases). Looked up from germline, CDR1 is SGHAT and CDR2 is FQNNGV. CDR3 length: 15 amino acids. V was clipped by 5 bases and J by 5 bases, with 19 bases between them. CDR3 region: CASSPWRSQRDEQYF. In DNA, the CDR3 is TGTGCCAGCAGCCCTTGGAGGAGCCAGCGGGACGAGCAGTACTTC.